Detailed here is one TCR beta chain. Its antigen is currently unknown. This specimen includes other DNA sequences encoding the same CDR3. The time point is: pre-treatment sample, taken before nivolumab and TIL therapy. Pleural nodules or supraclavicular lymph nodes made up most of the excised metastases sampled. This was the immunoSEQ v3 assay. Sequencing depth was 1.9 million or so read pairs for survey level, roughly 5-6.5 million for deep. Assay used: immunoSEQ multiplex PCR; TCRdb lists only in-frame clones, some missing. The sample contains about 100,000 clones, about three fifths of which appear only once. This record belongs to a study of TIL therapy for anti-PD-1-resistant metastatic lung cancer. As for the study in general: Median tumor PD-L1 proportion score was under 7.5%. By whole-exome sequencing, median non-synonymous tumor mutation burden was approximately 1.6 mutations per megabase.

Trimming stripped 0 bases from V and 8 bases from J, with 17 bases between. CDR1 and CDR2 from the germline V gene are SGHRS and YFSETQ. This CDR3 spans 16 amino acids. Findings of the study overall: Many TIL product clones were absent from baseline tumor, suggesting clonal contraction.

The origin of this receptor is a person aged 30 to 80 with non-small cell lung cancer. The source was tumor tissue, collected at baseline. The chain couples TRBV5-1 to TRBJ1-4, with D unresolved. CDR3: CASSLGGPGLGEKLFF. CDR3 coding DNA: TGCGCCAGCAGCTTGGGGGGTCCGGGCTTAGGGGAAAAACTGTTTTTT.